The next 20 T cell receptor beta chains were all read from a single sample in a study of shared clonotypes between healthy human individuals. Method: immunoSEQ multiplex PCR; TCRdb's copy keeps in-frame clones and lacks some. The data contain hundreds of thousands of clones, about 85% of them seen just once; the ten biggest clones take up less than 15%. The sequenced sample consisted of PBMCs. The source is a woman aged 35 to 49 in good health. Some clones in this sample may be carry-over from other donors' samples.

This chain links TRBV7-3 with TRBJ2-2; 10 nucleotides agree with TRBD2. Looked up from germline, CDR1 is SGHTA and CDR2 is FQGTGA. V was clipped by 5 bases and J by 4 bases; unmatched bases: 4. The CDR3 spans 15 residues. This chain's CDR3 is CASSPSSGGTGELFF. The CDR3 bases are TGTGCCAGCAGCCCTTCTAGCGGGGGCACCGGGGAGCTGTTTTTT.

The chain employs TRBV5-1 and TRBJ2-7, with 8 bases matching TRBD2. The CDR3 loop spans 13 amino acids. Germline-derived CDR1 and CDR2 are SGHRS and YFSETQ. Trimming cost V 5 bases and J 5 bases; bases outside gene matches: 6. The CDR3 DNA is TGCGCCAGCAGTACTCTAGCGGGCCACGAGCAGTACTTC. Translation: CASSTLAGHEQYF. The complete variable domain, with remaining parts taken from reference TRBV5-1 and TRBJ2-7, reads KAGVTQTPRYLIKTRGQQVTLSCSPISGHRSVSWYQQTPGQGLQFLFEYFSETQRNKGNFPGRFSGRQFSNSRSEMNVSTLELGDSALYLCASSTLAGHEQYFGPGTRLTVT.

The chain links TRBV29-1 to TRBJ2-1; the D gene is possibly TRBD1 (6 bases). The V end lost 5 bases, the J end lost 6 bases, and 20 bases lay between the germline ends. Germline values: CDR1 SQVTM, CDR2 ANQGSEA. The CDR3 runs to 15 residues. The CDR3 reads CSVQPGRGKVNEQFF. CDR3 in DNA: TGCAGCGTTCAACCAGGCAGGGGTAAGGTCAATGAGCAGTTCTTC.

This sequence joins TRBV7-8 and TRBJ2-7; TRBD2 matches 13 bases. V shed 5 bases and J 3 bases; nucleotides not matched to a gene: 1. The CDR3 contains 14 residues. In germline, CDR1 is SGHVS, CDR2 FQNEAQ. The DNA of the CDR3 is TGTGCCAGCAGCCGGACTAGCGGGAGCTACGAGCAGTACTTC. Amino acid sequence: CASSRTSGSYEQYF.

This clone appeared a few times. The chain links TRBV7-9 to TRBJ2-7; D unresolved. There are 14 residues in the CDR3. CDR1 is SEHNR, CDR2 FQNEAQ, per germline (reference sequence). Trimming left V 3 bases short and J 6 bases short, with 15 bases between. The chain's CDR3 is CASSLPSGNSEQYF. The DNA of the CDR3 is TGTGCCAGCAGCTTGCCGTCCGGCAATTCCGAGCAGTACTTC.

This clone was picked up a small number of times. The V and J genes are TRBV6-1 and TRBJ2-1; 9 positions agree with TRBD2. With 2 bases clipped from V and 2 bases from J, the junction kept 1 base outside the gene matches. The CDR3 length is 15 residues. Germline V gene sequence: CDR1 MNHNS, CDR2 SASEGT. The CDR3 here is CASSELAGPYNEQFF. The CDR3 coding sequence is TGTGCCAGCAGTGAACTAGCGGGACCCTACAATGAGCAGTTCTTC.

The V and J genes are TRBV15 and TRBJ1-5; D unclear. Germline V gives CDR1 LNHNV, CDR2 YYDKDF (reference sequence). This CDR3 has 16 residues. V shed 0 bases and J shed 3 bases, with 12 bases lying between them. CDR3 sequence (DNA): TGTGCCACCAGCAGAGATGGGCACACAAACAATCAGCCCCAGCATTTT. Its translation: CATSRDGHTNNQPQHF.

The rearrangement links TRBV4-1 to TRBJ1-1, with D possibly TRBD1 on 5 matching bases. The CDR3 loop spans 16 amino acids. V lost 3 bases and J lost 3, with 17 bases in between. Germline loops: CDR1 MGHRA, CDR2 YSYEKL. The CDR3 loop is CASSQGKVGVHTEAFF. CDR3 bases: TGCGCCAGCAGCCAGGGGAAAGTGGGGGTGCACACTGAAGCTTTCTTT.

J is TRBJ2-2 and V is TRBV29-1; D is uncertain. Trimming stripped 6 bases from V and 1 base from J, with 6 bases between. Germline loops: CDR1 SQVTM, CDR2 ANQGSEA. CDR3 size: 12 residues. This chain's CDR3 is CSVPRNTGELFF. The CDR3 DNA reads as TGCAGCGTGCCAAGGAACACCGGGGAGCTGTTTTTT.

Only a few counts were recorded for this clone. The chain uses TRBV15 and TRBJ1-1, with 9 bases identical to TRBD1. The CDR3 is 15 amino acids. Germline assignment: CDR1 LNHNV and CDR2 YYDKDF (reference sequence). J lost 7 bases, V lost 5 bases, and 11 bases had no gene match. The CDR3 coding sequence is TGTGCCACCAGCCCTCAGACAGGGGGTTCTGATGAAGCTTTCTTT. Protein: CATSPQTGGSDEAFF. Full variable domain (missing parts from reference TRBV15 and TRBJ1-1): DAMVIQNPRYQVTQFGKPVTLSCSQTLNHNVMYWYQQKSSQAPKLLFHYYDKDFNNEADTPDNFQSRRPNTSFCFLDIRSPGLGDTAMYLCATSPQTGGSDEAFFGQGTRLTVV.

The chain has TRBV7-9 and TRBJ2-7, with D perhaps given as TRBD1 or TRBD2 (5 bases each). Between the trimmed V and J ends, which lost 5 bases and 7 bases, there was a span of 21 bases. Germline values: CDR1 SEHNR, CDR2 FQNEAQ (reference sequence). The CDR3 spans 15 residues. DNA of the CDR3: TGTGCCAGCAGCCCGGGGACCAATCTACTACTTGAGCAGTACTTC. It is translated as CASSPGTNLLLEQYF.

The V call is TRBV4-2, the J call TRBJ1-1, with no clear D. The CDR3 loop spans 14 amino acids. V dropped 5 bases and J dropped 1 base, with 11 bases sitting between them. Germline V gene sequence: CDR1 LGHNA, CDR2 YNFKEQ. The CDR3 nucleotides are TGTGCCAGCAGCTATTTGGAGGAGAACACTGAAGCTTTCTTT. Amino acids: CASSYLEENTEAFF.

V gene TRBV28 combines with J gene TRBJ2-4; D perhaps matches TRBD1 (6 bases). There are 13 residues in the CDR3. Germline V gives CDR1 MDHEN, CDR2 SYDVKM. V was clipped by 2 bases and J by 6 bases, with 8 bases between them. The CDR3 DNA reads as TGTGCCAGCAGTTTAAAGGGGGTAAACATTCAGTACTTC. Amino acids: CASSLKGVNIQYF.

This clone appeared a single time. V usage is TRBV7-2 and J usage is TRBJ1-3, with D perhaps TRBD1 (6 bases). The V gene's germline CDR1 is SGHTA and CDR2 FQGNSA. The CDR3 spans 16 residues. V lost 5 bases and J lost 1, with 15 bases in between. This CDR3 is CASSPQFRGSGNTIYF. The CDR3 DNA follows: TGTGCCAGCAGCCCCCAGTTCAGGGGTTCTGGAAACACCATATATTTT.

V gene TRBV30 combines with J gene TRBJ1-1; D remains ambiguous. Germline V gene lookup returns CDR1 GTSNPN and CDR2 SVGIG (reference sequence). The V end lost 2 bases, the J end lost 1 base, and 8 bases lay between the germline ends. The CDR3 is 13 residues long. Here the CDR3 reads CAWSRFTNTEAFF. CDR3 nucleotide sequence: TGTGCCTGGAGTAGATTCACGAACACTGAAGCTTTCTTT.

The CDR3 protein is CAQLRVGPYSGANVLTF. CDR3 nucleotides: TGTGCCCAGCTCCGGGTGGGGCCATACTCTGGGGCCAACGTCCTGACTTTC. This chain joins TRBV30 and TRBJ2-6, with D possibly matching TRBD1 (5 bases). Looked up from germline, CDR1 is GTSNPN and CDR2 is SVGIG (reference sequence). The CDR3 sequence is 17 residues long. Trimming took 8 bases from V and 0 from J, leaving 20 bases between them.

The genes are TRBV5-1 and TRBJ2-7, with D perhaps TRBD2 (6 bases). Deletions cut 5 bases from V and 0 bases from J, with 15 bases between. The CDR3 has 15 residues. Germline CDR1 and CDR2: SGHRS and YFSETQ. CDR3 region: CASRLGGGSSYEQYF. In nucleotides, the CDR3 is TGCGCCAGCAGACTGGGGGGAGGAAGCTCCTACGAGCAGTACTTC.

The chain recombines TRBV5-5 with TRBJ2-7, with D unclear. V was cut by 1 base and J by 7 bases, with 18 bases left in between. Germline V gene sequence: CDR1 SGHKS, CDR2 YYEKEE (reference sequence). The CDR3 extends over 15 amino acids. The CDR3: CASSLWSLGPREQYF. The CDR3 DNA is TGTGCCAGCAGCTTGTGGTCCCTTGGGCCCCGGGAGCAGTACTTC.

This clone was picked up many times. This sequence joins TRBV4-2 and TRBJ2-5, with TRBD2 matching 7 bases. The CDR3 runs to 15 residues. From germline, CDR1 is LGHNA and CDR2 YNFKEQ. Losses at the gene ends were 0 bases for V and 2 bases for J; bases not matched to a gene: 3. CDR3 protein: CASSQDKRGQETQYF. CDR3 nucleotides: TGTGCCAGCAGCCAAGATAAGCGGGGACAAGAGACCCAGTACTTC.

This sequence joins TRBV19 and TRBJ1-2, with 8 bases that match TRBD1. This CDR3 has 13 amino acids. The V gene end was trimmed by 6 bases and the J gene end by 8 bases; junction bases not matched to a gene: 8. The germline CDR1 and CDR2 sequences are LNHDA and SQIVND (reference sequence). DNA for the CDR3: TGTGCCAGTAGCCCGGGACAGGAGAGGGGCTACACCTTC. It yields the protein CASSPGQERGYTF.